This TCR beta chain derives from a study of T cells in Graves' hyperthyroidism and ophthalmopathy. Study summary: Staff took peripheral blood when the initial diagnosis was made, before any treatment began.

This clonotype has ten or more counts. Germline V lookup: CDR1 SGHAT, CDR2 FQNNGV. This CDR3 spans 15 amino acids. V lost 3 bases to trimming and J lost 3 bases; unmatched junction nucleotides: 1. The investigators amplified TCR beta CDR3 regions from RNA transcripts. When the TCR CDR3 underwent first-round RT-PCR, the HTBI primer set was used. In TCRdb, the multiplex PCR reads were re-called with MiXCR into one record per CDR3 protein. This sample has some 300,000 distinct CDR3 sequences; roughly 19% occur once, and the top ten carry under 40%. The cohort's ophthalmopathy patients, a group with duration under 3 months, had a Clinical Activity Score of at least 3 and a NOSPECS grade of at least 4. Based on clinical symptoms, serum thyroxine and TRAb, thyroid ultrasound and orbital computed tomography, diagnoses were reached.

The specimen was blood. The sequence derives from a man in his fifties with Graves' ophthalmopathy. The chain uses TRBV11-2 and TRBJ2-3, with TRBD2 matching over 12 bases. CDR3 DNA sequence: TGTGCCAGCAGCTTGACTAGCGGGAGAACAGATACGCAGTATTTT. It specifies CASSLTSGRTDTQYF.